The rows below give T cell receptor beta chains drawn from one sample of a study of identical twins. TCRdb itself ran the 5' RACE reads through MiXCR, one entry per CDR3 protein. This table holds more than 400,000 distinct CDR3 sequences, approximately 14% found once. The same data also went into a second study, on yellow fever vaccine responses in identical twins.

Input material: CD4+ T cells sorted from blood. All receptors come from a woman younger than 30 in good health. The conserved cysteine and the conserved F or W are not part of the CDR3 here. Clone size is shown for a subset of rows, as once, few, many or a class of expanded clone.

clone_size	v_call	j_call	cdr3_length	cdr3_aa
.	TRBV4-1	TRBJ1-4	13	ASSLIVGPREKLF
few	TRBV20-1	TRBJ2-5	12	SASGKQDSETQY
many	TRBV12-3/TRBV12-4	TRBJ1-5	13	ASSLDSNSNQPQH
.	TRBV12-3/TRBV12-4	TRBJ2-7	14	ASSLAGTSGSLEQY
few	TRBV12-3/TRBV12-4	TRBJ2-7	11	ASSFRANYEQY
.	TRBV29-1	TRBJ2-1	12	SVDVGLAVNEQF
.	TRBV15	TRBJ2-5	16	ATSRGASRMVARETQY
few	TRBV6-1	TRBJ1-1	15	ASSDPTGGGFSTEAF
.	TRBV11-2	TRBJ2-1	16	ASSPGTSGLHVHNEQF
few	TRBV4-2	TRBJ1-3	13	ASRSYSASGNTIY
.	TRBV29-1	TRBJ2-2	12	SVGGALSTGELF
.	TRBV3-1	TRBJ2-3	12	ASSHDSSTDTQY
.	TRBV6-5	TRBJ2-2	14	ASSYSAGGNTGELF
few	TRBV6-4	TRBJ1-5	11	ASSVASNQPQH
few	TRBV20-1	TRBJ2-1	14	SAHYLGGQGGNEQF
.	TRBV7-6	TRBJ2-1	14	ASSTFRGRAYNEQF
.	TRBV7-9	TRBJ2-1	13	ASSLVPNSPNEQF
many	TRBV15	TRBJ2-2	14	ATSRLGTENTGELF
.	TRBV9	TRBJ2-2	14	ASSYRTGGNTGELF
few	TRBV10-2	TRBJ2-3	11	ASSGTSGATQY